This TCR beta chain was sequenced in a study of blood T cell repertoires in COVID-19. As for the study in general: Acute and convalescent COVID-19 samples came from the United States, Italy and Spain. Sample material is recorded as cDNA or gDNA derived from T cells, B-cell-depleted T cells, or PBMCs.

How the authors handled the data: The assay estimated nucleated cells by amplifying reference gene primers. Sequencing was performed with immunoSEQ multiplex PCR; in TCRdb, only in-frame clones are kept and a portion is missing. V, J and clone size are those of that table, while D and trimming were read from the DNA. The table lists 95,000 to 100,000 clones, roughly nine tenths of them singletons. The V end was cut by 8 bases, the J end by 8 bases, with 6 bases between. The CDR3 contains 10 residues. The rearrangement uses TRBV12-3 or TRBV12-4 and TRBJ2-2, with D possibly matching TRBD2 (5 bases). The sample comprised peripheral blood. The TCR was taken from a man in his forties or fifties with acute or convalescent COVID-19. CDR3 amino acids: CASSGGELFF. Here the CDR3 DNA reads TGTGCCAGCTCGGGGGGGGAGCTGTTTTTT.